These 3 T cell receptor beta chains share one sample of origin, sequenced in a study of T cell responses to AZD1222 COVID-19 vaccine. Data came from immunoSEQ multiplex PCR; TCRdb stores just in-frame clones and leaves some out. The profile covers about 110,000 clones, with about 86% appearing a single time and less than 3.5% taken by the ten largest. The material was peripheral blood, obtained on day 0 of AZD1222 vaccination. All receptors derive from an adult in good health.

This clone is a singleton in its sample. V and J are TRBV6-6 and TRBJ1-1; no clear D. The length of the CDR3 is 12 residues. Per germline, CDR1 MNHNY and CDR2 SVGAGI (reference sequence). V was trimmed by 2 bases and J by 5 bases, leaving 6 bases between them. The CDR3 sequence: CASSYVETEAFF. Written as DNA, the CDR3 is TGTGCCAGCAGTTACGTGGAGACTGAAGCTTTCTTT.

The J gene is TRBJ1-1, the V gene TRBV5-1, with D possibly matching TRBD1 (6 bases). Germline CDR1 SGHRS, CDR2 YFSETQ. The CDR3 spans 13 residues. The germline V and J ends were trimmed by 1 base and 5 bases, with 9 bases remaining between them. The CDR3 DNA reads TGCGCCAGCAGCTTGAACAGGGTTACTGAAGCTTTCTTT. This encodes CASSLNRVTEAFF.

This sequence joins TRBV7-2 and TRBJ1-1; no firm D call. CDR1 is SGHTA, CDR2 FQGNSA, per germline. V was trimmed by 3 bases and J by 3 bases, leaving 8 bases between them. The CDR3 is 13 residues long. The CDR3 sequence: CASSFIEDTEAFF. CDR3 DNA sequence: TGTGCCAGCAGCTTTATTGAGGACACTGAAGCTTTCTTT.